Below, one TCR beta chain is given with its context. These data come from a study of blood T cell repertoires in COVID-19. Study-wide background: PBMCs, B-cell-depleted T cells, or T cells were the source of the cDNA or gDNA that made up the material.

Trimming cost V 0 bases and J 11 bases, with 9 bases left between them. Looked up from germline, CDR1 is SGHNT and CDR2 is YYREEE (reference sequence). The CDR3 has 13 amino acids. Using immunoSEQ multiplex PCR, the repertoire was profiled, and TCRdb retains in-frame clones only, with some absent. The data show about 480,000 clones, with 75% to 90% seen just once and approximately 0.9% held by the top ten. J is TRBJ1-6 and V is TRBV5-4; D is unclear. Sequenced input: peripheral blood. The clonotype was recovered from a man aged 18 to 35 with COVID-19, enrolled during active disease. CDR3 coding DNA: TGTGCCAGCAGCTTGGGAGGGTCCCCACCCCTCCACTTT. Translated, it gives CASSLGGSPPLHF.